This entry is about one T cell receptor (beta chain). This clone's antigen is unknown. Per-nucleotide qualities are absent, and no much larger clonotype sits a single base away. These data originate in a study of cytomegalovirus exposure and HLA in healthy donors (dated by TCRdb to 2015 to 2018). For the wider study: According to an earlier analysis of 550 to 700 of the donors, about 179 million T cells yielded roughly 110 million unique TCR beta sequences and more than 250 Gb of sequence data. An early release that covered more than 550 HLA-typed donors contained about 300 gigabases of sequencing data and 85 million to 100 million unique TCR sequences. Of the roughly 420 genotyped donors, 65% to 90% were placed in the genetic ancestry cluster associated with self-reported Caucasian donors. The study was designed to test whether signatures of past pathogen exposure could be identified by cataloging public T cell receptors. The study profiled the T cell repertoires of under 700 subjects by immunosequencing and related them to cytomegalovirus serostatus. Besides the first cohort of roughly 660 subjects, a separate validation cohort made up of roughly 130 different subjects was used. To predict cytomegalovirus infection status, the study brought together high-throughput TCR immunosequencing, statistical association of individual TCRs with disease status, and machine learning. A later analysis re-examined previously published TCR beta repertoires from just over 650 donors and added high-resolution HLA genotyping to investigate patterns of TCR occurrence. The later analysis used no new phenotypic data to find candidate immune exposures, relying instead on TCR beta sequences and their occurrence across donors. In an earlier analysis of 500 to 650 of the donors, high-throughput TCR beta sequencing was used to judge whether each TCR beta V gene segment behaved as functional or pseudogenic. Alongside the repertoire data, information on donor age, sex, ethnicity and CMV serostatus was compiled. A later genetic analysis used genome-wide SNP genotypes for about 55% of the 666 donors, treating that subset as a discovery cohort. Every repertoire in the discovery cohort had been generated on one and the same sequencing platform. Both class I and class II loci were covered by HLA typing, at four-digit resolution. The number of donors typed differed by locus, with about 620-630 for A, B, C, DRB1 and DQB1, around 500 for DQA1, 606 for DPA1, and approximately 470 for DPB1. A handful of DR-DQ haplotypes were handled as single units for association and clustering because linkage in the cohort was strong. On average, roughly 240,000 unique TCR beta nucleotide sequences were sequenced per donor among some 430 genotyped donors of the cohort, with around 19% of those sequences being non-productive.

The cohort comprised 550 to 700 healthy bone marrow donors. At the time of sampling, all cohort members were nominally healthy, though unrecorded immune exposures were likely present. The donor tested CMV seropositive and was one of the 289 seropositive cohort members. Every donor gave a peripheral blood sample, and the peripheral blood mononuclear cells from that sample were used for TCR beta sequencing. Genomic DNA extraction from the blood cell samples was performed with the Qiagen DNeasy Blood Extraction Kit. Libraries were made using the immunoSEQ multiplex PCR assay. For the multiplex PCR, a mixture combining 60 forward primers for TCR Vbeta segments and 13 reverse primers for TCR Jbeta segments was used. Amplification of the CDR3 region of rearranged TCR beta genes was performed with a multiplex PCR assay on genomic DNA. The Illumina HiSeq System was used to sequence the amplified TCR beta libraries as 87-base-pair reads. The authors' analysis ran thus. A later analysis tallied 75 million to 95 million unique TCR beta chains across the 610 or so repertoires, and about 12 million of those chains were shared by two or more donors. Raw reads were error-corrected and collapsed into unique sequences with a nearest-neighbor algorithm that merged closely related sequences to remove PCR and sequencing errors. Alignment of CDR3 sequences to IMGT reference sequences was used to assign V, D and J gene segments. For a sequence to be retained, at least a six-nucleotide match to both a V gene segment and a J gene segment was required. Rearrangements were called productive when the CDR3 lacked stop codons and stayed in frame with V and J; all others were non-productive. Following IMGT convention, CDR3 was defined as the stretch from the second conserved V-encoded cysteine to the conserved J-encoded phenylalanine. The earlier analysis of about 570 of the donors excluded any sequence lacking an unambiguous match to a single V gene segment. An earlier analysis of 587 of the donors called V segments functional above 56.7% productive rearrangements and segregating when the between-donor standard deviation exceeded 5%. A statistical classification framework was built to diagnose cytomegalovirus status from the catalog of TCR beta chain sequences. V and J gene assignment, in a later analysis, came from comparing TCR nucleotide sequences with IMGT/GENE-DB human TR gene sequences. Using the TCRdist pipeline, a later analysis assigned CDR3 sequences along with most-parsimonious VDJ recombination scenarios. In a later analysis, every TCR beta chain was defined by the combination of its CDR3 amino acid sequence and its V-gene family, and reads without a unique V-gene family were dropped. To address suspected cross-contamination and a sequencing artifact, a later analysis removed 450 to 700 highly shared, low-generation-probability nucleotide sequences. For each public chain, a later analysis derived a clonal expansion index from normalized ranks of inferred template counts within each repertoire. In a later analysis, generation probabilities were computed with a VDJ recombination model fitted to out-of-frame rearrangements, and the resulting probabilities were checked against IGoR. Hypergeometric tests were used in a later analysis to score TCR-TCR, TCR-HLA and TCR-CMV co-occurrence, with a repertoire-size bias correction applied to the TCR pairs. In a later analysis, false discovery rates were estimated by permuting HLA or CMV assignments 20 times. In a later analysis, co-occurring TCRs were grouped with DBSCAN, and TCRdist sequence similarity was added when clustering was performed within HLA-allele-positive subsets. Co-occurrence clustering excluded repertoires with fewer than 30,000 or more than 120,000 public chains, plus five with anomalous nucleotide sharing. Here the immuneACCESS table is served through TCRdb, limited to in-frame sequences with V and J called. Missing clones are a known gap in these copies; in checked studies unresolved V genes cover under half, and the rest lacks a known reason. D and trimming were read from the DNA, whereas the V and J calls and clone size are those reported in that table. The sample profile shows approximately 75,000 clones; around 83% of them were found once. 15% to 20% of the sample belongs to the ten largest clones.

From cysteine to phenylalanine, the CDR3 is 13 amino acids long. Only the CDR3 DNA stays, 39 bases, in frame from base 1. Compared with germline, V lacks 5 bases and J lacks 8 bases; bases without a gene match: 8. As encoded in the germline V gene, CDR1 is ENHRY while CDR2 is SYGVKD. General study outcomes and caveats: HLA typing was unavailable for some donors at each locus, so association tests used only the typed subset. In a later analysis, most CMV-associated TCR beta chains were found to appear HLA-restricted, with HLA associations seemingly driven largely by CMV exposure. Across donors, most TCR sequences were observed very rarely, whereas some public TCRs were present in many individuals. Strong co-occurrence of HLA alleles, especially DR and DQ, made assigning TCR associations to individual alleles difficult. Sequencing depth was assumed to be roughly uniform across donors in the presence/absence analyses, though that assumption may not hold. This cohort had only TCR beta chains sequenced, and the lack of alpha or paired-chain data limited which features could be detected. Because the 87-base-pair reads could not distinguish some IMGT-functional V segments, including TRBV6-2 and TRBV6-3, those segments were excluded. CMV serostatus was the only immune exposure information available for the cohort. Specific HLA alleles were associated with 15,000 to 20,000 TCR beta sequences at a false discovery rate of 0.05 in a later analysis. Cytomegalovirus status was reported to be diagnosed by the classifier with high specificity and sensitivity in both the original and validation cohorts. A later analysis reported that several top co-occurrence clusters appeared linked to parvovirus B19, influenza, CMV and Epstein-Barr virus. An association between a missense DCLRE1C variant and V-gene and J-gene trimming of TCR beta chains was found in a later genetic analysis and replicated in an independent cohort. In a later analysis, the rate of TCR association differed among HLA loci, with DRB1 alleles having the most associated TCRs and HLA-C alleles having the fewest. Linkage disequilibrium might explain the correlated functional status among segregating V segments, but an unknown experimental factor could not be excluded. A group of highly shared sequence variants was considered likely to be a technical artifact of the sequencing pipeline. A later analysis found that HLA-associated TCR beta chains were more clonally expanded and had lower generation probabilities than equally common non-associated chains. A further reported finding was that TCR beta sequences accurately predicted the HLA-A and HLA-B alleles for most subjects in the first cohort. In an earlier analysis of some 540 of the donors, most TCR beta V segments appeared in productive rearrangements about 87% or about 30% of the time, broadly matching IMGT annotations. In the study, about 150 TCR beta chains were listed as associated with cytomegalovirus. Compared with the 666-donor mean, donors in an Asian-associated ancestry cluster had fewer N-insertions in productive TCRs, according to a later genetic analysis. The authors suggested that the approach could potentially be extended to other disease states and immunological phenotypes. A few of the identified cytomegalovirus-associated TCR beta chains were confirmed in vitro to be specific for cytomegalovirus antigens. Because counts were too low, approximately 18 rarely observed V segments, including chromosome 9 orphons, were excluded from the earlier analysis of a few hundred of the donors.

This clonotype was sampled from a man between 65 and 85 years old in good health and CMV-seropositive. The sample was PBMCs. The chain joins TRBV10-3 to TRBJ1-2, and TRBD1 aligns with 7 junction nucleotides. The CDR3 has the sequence CAISPTGLDGYTF. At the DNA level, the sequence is TGTGCCATCAGTCCGACAGGGCTGGACGGCTACACCTTC.